A single sample is the source of the 25 T cell receptor beta chains below, sequenced in a study of T cell repertoires in cytomegalovirus infection. TCRdb redid the calling of the reads with MiXCR, one entry per CDR3 protein. The sample holds hundreds of thousands of distinct CDR3 sequences, more than 40% seen once. What these receptors recognize is not known. The input for sequencing was cultured PBMCs, taken from culture after CMV antigen stimulation. Receptors originate from a human donor in good health (CMV status not recorded). Some clones in this sample may be carry-over from other donors' samples.

The chain uses TRBV27 and TRBJ2-5; tentatively, D is TRBD1 (5 bases). The V gene's germline CDR1 is MNHEY and CDR2 SMNVEV (reference sequence). V dropped 6 bases and J dropped 5 bases, with 10 bases sitting between them. The CDR3 has 12 residues. The CDR3 sequence: CASRGHGETQYF. In DNA form, the CDR3 reads TGTGCCAGCAGGGGGCACGGGGAGACCCAGTACTTC.

CDR3 amino acids: CASSARQGVTGELFF. For the CDR3, the DNA is TGTGCCAGCAGTGCCCGCCAAGGGGTGACCGGGGAGCTGTTTTTT. The gene calls are TRBV2 and TRBJ2-2; D is perhaps TRBD1 (5 bases). CDR1 and CDR2 from the germline V gene are SNHLY and FYNNEI. The CDR3 runs 15 residues. Trimming took off 4 bases at V and 5 bases at J, with 14 bases between the two ends.

The chain joins TRBV6-1 to TRBJ2-3; TRBD1 matches at 7 bases. Per germline, CDR1 MNHNS and CDR2 SASEGT. Germline trimming cut 5 bases from V and 5 bases from J; bases unmatched to any gene: 4. The CDR3 runs 13 residues. The CDR3 spells CASSSTGVDTQYF. Here the CDR3 DNA reads TGTGCCAGCAGTTCAACAGGGGTAGATACGCAGTATTTT.

V is TRBV19 and J is TRBJ1-2; D call uncertain. The V and J ends lost 7 bases and 4 bases respectively, with 16 bases between them. The CDR3 is 14 amino acids. CDR1 is LNHDA, CDR2 SQIVND, per germline (reference sequence). CDR3: CASTGFRSIYGYTF. In DNA, the CDR3 is TGTGCCAGTACCGGCTTCAGGAGCATCTATGGCTACACCTTC.

The rearrangement joins TRBV7-2 to TRBJ2-5, with TRBD1 identical over 7 bases. This CDR3 comprises 15 residues. J was trimmed by 0 bases and V by 5 bases; bases with no gene match: 6. Germline CDR1 reads SGHTA; CDR2 reads FQGNSA. The CDR3 region has the DNA TGTGCCAGCAGCCGGGACAGTTGGTACCAAGAGACCCAGTACTTC. This codes for CASSRDSWYQETQYF.

Many counts were recorded for this clonotype. The rearrangement joins TRBV12-3 or TRBV12-4 to TRBJ1-1; 7 nucleotides match TRBD1. V trimming: 7 bases; J trimming: 5 bases; junction bases outside the gene matches: 7. The CDR3 extends over 13 amino acids. This CDR3 reads CASTLQGRTEAFF. CDR3 DNA: TGTGCCAGCACCTTACAGGGGCGGACTGAAGCTTTCTTT.

This chain links TRBV5-1 with TRBJ2-7, with 8 bases that match TRBD2. The CDR3 consists of 14 residues. Germline lookup yields CDR1 SGHRS and CDR2 YFSETQ. V lost 0 bases and J lost 6; bases outside the gene matches: 5. In DNA, the CDR3 is TGCGCCAGCAGCTTGGCCGGGACTAGTGCCGAGCAGTACTTC. Amino acids: CASSLAGTSAEQYF.

This clonotype was recorded many times. Sequence at one end of the junction differs from germline and may be a read error. The chain combines TRBV7-2 with TRBJ2-5; TRBD2 aligns across 8 bases. This CDR3 is built from 16 residues. CDR1 is SGHTA and CDR2 is FQGNSA in the germline V gene. As DNA, the CDR3 is TGTGCCAGCAGCCTAGCCGGGACTAGTGTGAGAGAGACCCAGTACTTC. The encoded protein is CASSLAGTSVRETQYF.

This chain connects TRBV4-3 to TRBJ1-1; tentative D call: TRBD1 (5 bases). This CDR3 comprises 14 residues. V lost 1 base and J 3 bases, leaving 9 bases between the germline ends. The germline CDR1 and CDR2 sequences are LGHNA and YSLEER. The CDR3 sequence is CASSQVWDHTEAFF. The DNA of the CDR3 is TGCGCCAGCAGCCAAGTCTGGGACCACACTGAAGCTTTCTTT.

This clonotype appeared a few times. The rearrangement links TRBV12-3 or TRBV12-4 to TRBJ2-7; unclear D gene. Trimming cost V 7 bases and J 7 bases, with 11 bases left between them. CDR3 length equals 11 residues. CDR3 in DNA: TGTGCCAGCAATTTCGCGTTTGAGCAGTACTTC. Residues: CASNFAFEQYF.

This chain joins TRBV5-1 and TRBJ2-3; maybe TRBD1 (6 bases). Germline V gives CDR1 SGHRS, CDR2 YFSETQ. This CDR3 comprises 13 residues. Trimming cost V 5 bases and J 2 bases, with 9 bases left between them. This chain's CDR3 is CASRDSYTDTQYF. The CDR3, as DNA: TGCGCCAGCAGGGACAGCTACACAGATACGCAGTATTTT. The variable domain in full, with the rest retrieved from reference TRBV5-1 and TRBJ2-3, is KAGVTQTPRYLIKTRGQQVTLSCSPISGHRSVSWYQQTPGQGLQFLFEYFSETQRNKGNFPGRFSGRQFSNSRSEMNVSTLELGDSALYLCASRDSYTDTQYFGPGTRLTVL.

The gene calls are TRBV7-2 and TRBJ2-1, with D perhaps matching TRBD1 (5 bases). The CDR3 runs 15 residues. With 3 bases removed from V and 0 bases from J, the gap between germline ends came to 9 bases. Germline CDR1 is SGHTA and CDR2 is FQGNSA. The CDR3 sequence: CASSFGRASYNEQFF. CDR3 nucleotides: TGTGCCAGCAGCTTCGGCAGGGCCTCCTACAATGAGCAGTTCTTC.

This clonotype was counted ten times or more. The chain is built from TRBV7-8 and TRBJ2-5; D might be TRBD1 (6 bases). Trimming removed 3 bases at V and 5 bases at J, with 13 bases between. The CDR3 has 14 residues. Germline CDR1 is SGHVS and CDR2 is FQNEAQ. CDR3 loop: CASSFGTGQETQYF. The CDR3 nucleotides read TGTGCCAGCAGCTTCGGTACAGGGCAGGAGACCCAGTACTTC.

The chain employs TRBV7-2 and TRBJ2-1; 11 nucleotides agree with TRBD2. The germline gives CDR1 SGHTA, CDR2 FQGNSA. The length of the CDR3 is 17 residues. The junction had 6 bases not matched to a gene; V was cut back by 4 bases and J by 1 base. CDR3 sequence: CASSSTGLAESYNEQFF. The CDR3 DNA reads as TGTGCCAGCAGCTCCACGGGACTAGCGGAATCCTACAATGAGCAGTTCTTC.

This clonotype showed up just a few times. The rearrangement links TRBV7-9 to TRBJ2-7, with TRBD2 as a possible D gene (5 bases). This CDR3 contains 14 residues. Germline lookup yields CDR1 SEHNR and CDR2 FQNEAQ (reference sequence). Deletions cut 8 bases from V and 0 bases from J, with 14 bases between. CDR3 sequence: CASGRSGSSYEQYF. The CDR3 coding sequence is TGTGCCAGCGGACGCTCTGGGAGCTCCTACGAGCAGTACTTC.

The chain couples TRBV10-3 to TRBJ1-1; D is unresolved. Germline CDR1 and CDR2: ENHRY and SYGVKD. Trimming left V 0 bases short and J 3 bases short, with 5 bases between. This CDR3 contains 13 residues. CDR3 in amino acids: CAISESADTEAFF. In DNA, the CDR3 is TGTGCCATCAGTGAGTCGGCGGACACTGAAGCTTTCTTT.

This clonotype was observed a few times. This chain links TRBV4-1 with TRBJ1-6; D is uncertain. This CDR3 comprises 16 residues. With 0 bases removed from V and 10 bases from J, the gap between germline ends came to 16 bases. Germline CDR1 is MGHRA and CDR2 is YSYEKL. The CDR3 protein is CASSQEIPQAGSPLHF. The CDR3 DNA follows: TGCGCCAGCAGCCAAGAGATTCCCCAGGCCGGATCACCCCTCCACTTT.

This clonotype was seen a few times. Here the CDR3 DNA reads TGTGCCAGCAGCCAGACTAGCTCCTACAATGAGCAGTTCTTC. It encodes CASSQTSSYNEQFF. V is TRBV6-6 and J is TRBJ2-1; D is possibly TRBD2 (6 bases). The V end lost 6 bases, the J end lost 0 bases, and 9 bases lay between the germline ends. The CDR3 covers 14 residues. CDR1 and CDR2 (germline): MNHNY, SVGAGI (reference sequence).

This clonotype appeared a few times. V is TRBV28 and J is TRBJ2-2, with TRBD1 matching over 8 bases. V shed 2 bases, J shed 5 bases, and the junction held 10 bases outside the gene matches. There are 17 residues in the CDR3. Germline CDR1 MDHEN, CDR2 SYDVKM. CDR3 loop: CASSLLSAGGSTGELFF. The CDR3 nucleotides are TGTGCCAGCAGTTTACTATCGGCAGGGGGCAGTACCGGGGAGCTGTTTTTT.

The chain couples TRBV6-5 to TRBJ1-2; D gene ambiguous. The germline V gene encodes CDR1 MNHEY and CDR2 SVGAGI. Trimming removed 3 bases at V and 4 bases at J, with 15 bases between. The CDR3 sequence is 15 residues long. The CDR3 DNA reads TGTGCCAGCAGTTATTGGACGGATAGTGCCTATGGCTACACCTTC. Residues: CASSYWTDSAYGYTF.

The CDR3 sequence: CASSLGPLAGDKGELFF. Written as DNA, the CDR3 is TGTGCCAGCAGCTTAGGGCCACTTGCGGGAGATAAAGGGGAGCTGTTTTTT. This chain uses TRBV7-2 with TRBJ2-2; 7 bases map to TRBD2. This CDR3 spans 17 amino acids. V shed 1 base, J shed 8 bases, and the junction held 13 bases outside the gene matches. CDR1 SGHTA and CDR2 FQGNSA come from the germline V gene.

The V call is TRBV4-3, the J call TRBJ1-1, with 10 bases lining up with TRBD1. This CDR3 contains 15 residues. Germline lookup yields CDR1 LGHNA and CDR2 YSLEER. J lost 1 base, V lost 2 bases, and 1 base had no gene match. CDR3 sequence (DNA): TGCGCCAGCAGCCAATGGGACAGGGGGAACACTGAAGCTTTCTTT. The encoded protein is CASSQWDRGNTEAFF.

The V gene is TRBV7-9, the J gene TRBJ2-2; 11 nucleotides line up with TRBD2. In germline, CDR1 is SEHNR, CDR2 FQNEAQ (reference sequence). With V trimmed by 5 bases and J by 1 base, 12 bases remained unmatched. The CDR3 totals 19 residues. DNA for the CDR3: TGTGCCAGCAGCGGACGAGTAGCGGGAGGGCCCCTGAACACCGGGGAGCTGTTTTTT. Translation: CASSGRVAGGPLNTGELFF.

The chain carries TRBV29-1 and TRBJ2-2; no clear D gene. Per germline, CDR1 SQVTM and CDR2 ANQGSEA. CDR3 size: 14 residues. Trimming pared 7 bases from V and 1 base from J, leaving 13 bases between. The CDR3 coding sequence is TGCAGCGGGATGGCAGGCTGGAACACCGGGGAGCTGTTTTTT. This encodes CSGMAGWNTGELFF.

The chain links TRBV12-5 to TRBJ2-3; no firm D call. Trimming took 6 bases from V and 5 from J, leaving 6 bases between them. The germline V gene encodes CDR1 LGHNT and CDR2 FRNRAP. The CDR3 totals 11 residues. The CDR3 nucleotides read TGTGCTAGTGGCAAAAGAGATACGCAGTATTTT. It is translated as CASGKRDTQYF.